The 18 T cell receptor beta chains presented below share a single source sample, sequenced in a study of beta chain features in type 1 diabetes. Study conclusions and caveats: In all four CD4+ subsets, TCRB CDR3 length was significantly, moderately reduced in type 1 diabetes.

cDNA synthesis used the whole RNA isolate, giving expressed TCRB sequences. TCRdb's table, derived via immunoSEQ multiplex PCR, lists solely in-frame clones and lacks some. The sample has roughly 340,000 clones, about 12% seen once; the top ten hold roughly 0.0097%. Their target antigens are unknown. The sequenced sample consisted of naive CD4+ T cells from blood. The receptor set was obtained from a woman aged 18-30 years with type 1 diabetes.

This clone was counted between two and nine times. This chain links TRBV7-9 with TRBJ2-5, with 9 bases matching TRBD1. CDR1 SEHNR and CDR2 FQNEAQ come from the germline V gene (reference sequence). This CDR3 is built from 14 residues. With 5 bases clipped from V and 4 bases from J, the junction kept 5 bases outside the gene matches. CDR3 residues: CASSPRTGVETQYF. For the CDR3, the DNA is TGTGCCAGCAGCCCGCGGACAGGGGTAGAGACCCAGTACTTC.

The V and J genes are TRBV27 and TRBJ2-7, with 7 bases matching TRBD1. After removal of 2 bases from V and 3 bases from J, the junction contained 4 bases not matched to a gene. CDR3 size: 14 residues. CDR1 is MNHEY, CDR2 SMNVEV, per germline (reference sequence). CDR3 residues: CASSLRRDSYEQYF. DNA for the CDR3: TGTGCCAGCAGTTTACGCCGGGACAGCTACGAGCAGTACTTC.

The rearrangement uses TRBV5-6 and TRBJ1-6; D possibly corresponds to TRBD1 (5 bases). The germline V gene encodes CDR1 SGHDT and CDR2 YYEEEE. V shed 2 bases and J shed 9 bases, with 12 bases lying between them. This CDR3 region has 14 residues. CDR3 region: CASSLPGGSSPLHF. DNA of the CDR3: TGTGCCAGCAGCTTACCCGGGGGGAGTTCACCCCTCCACTTT.

This clone was seen a handful of times. V usage is TRBV19 and J usage is TRBJ2-5, with 7 bases aligning to TRBD1. CDR1 LNHDA and CDR2 SQIVND come from the germline V gene (reference sequence). This CDR3 is built from 14 residues. Trimming took 3 bases from V and 3 from J; bases not matched to a gene: 4. The CDR3 sequence: CASSIVGQEETQYF. In DNA, the CDR3 is TGTGCCAGTAGTATCGTTGGACAGGAAGAGACCCAGTACTTC.

This sequence joins TRBV25-1 and TRBJ1-2; a weak D match, TRBD1 (6 bases). Per the germline V gene, CDR1 is MGHDK and CDR2 is SYGVNS. V was cut by 6 bases and J by 3 bases, with 14 bases left in between. This CDR3 comprises 14 residues. The CDR3 sequence is CASRGGGGYYGYTF. The CDR3 DNA sequence: TGTGCCAGCAGAGGGGGGGGCGGCTACTATGGCTACACCTTC.

This chain links TRBV9 with TRBJ2-3; 9 bases are shared with TRBD2. Germline V lookup: CDR1 SGDLS, CDR2 YYNGEE. V dropped 3 bases and J dropped 2; count of bases not matched to a gene: 7. The CDR3 length is 16 residues. CDR3: CASSAPLAGATDTQYF. CDR3 nucleotide sequence: TGTGCCAGCAGCGCGCCATTAGCGGGGGCCACAGATACGCAGTATTTT.

The J gene is TRBJ2-3, the V gene TRBV6-1; TRBD2 matches 11 bases. The CDR3 totals 17 residues. The ends lost 4 bases at V and 6 bases at J; junction bases unmatched: 12. Per germline, CDR1 MNHNS and CDR2 SASEGT. DNA for the CDR3: TGTGCCAGCAGTGGAACGACACTAGCGGGAGCTTTCGATACGCAGTATTTT. This encodes CASSGTTLAGAFDTQYF.

This clone has a handful of counts. This chain connects TRBV5-4 to TRBJ2-6; tentative D call: TRBD1 (6 bases). Germline CDR1 SGHNT, CDR2 YYREEE (reference sequence). This CDR3 is built from 15 residues. V was clipped by 4 bases and J by 4 bases, with 12 bases between them. The CDR3 loop is CASSRYRAGANVLTF. The CDR3 coding sequence is TGTGCCAGCAGCCGATACAGGGCCGGGGCCAACGTCCTGACTTTC.

This clone was detected only a few times. The chain carries TRBV5-6 and TRBJ1-2; D not resolved. The germline CDR1 and CDR2 sequences are SGHDT and YYEEEE. This CDR3 has 13 residues. Trimming cost V 5 bases and J 8 bases, with 16 bases left between them. The DNA of the CDR3 is TGTGCCAGCAGGCGGGAGTCCCCCTCCGGCTACACCTTC. This translates into CASRRESPSGYTF. Full variable domain (remainder filled in from reference TRBV5-6 and TRBJ1-2): DAGVTQSPTHLIKTRGQQVTLRCSPKSGHDTVSWYQQALGQGPQFIFQYYEEEERQRGNFPDRFSGHQFPNYSSELNVNALLLGDSALYLCASRRESPSGYTFGSGTRLTVV.

Here the CDR3 DNA reads TGCGCCAGCAGCCCAACTAGCGGGAGAGCCTACGAGCAGTACTTC. This gives the protein CASSPTSGRAYEQYF. This chain uses TRBV4-1 with TRBJ2-7; 11 nucleotides match TRBD2. The length of the CDR3 is 15 residues. Looked up from germline, CDR1 is MGHRA and CDR2 is YSYEKL. Trimming removed 4 bases from V and 2 bases from J; junction bases left unmatched: 4.

CDR3: CASSIAVGQPNQPQHF. The CDR3 DNA is TGTGCCAGTAGTATAGCGGTGGGGCAGCCCAATCAGCCCCAGCATTTT. The chain recombines TRBV19 with TRBJ1-5; possibly TRBD1 for D (5 bases). Trimming left V 1 base short and J 3 bases short, with 13 bases between. The CDR3 sequence is 16 residues long. Per germline, CDR1 LNHDA and CDR2 SQIVND (reference sequence).

The J gene is TRBJ2-7, the V gene TRBV4-2; the D gene is possibly TRBD1 (6 bases). Trimming left V 4 bases short and J 1 base short, with 14 bases between. The CDR3 is 15 amino acids. CDR1 is LGHNA and CDR2 is YNFKEQ in the germline V gene. This CDR3 reads CASSPRGTLSYEQYF. As DNA, the CDR3 is TGTGCCAGCAGCCCGAGGGGGACCTTATCCTACGAGCAGTACTTC.

The chain couples TRBV7-9 to TRBJ2-5; D unclear. Germline V gene sequence: CDR1 SEHNR, CDR2 FQNEAQ (reference sequence). The CDR3 covers 13 residues. Trimming removed 7 bases at V and 7 bases at J, with 16 bases between. CDR3 in DNA: TGTGCCAGCACCTCGTATGGCTGGGCGACCCAGTACTTC. Protein: CASTSYGWATQYF.

This clone was found a few times. This chain uses TRBV7-2 with TRBJ1-5; possibly TRBD1 for D (5 bases). Germline lookup yields CDR1 SGHTA and CDR2 FQGNSA. The ends were cut back, 5 bases at V and 4 bases at J, with 15 bases in the middle. The CDR3 runs 15 residues. CDR3 bases: TGTGCCAGCAGCGCAATCAGGGCCTCGAATCAGCCCCAGCATTTT. Its translation: CASSAIRASNQPQHF.

This chain connects TRBV9 to TRBJ1-1, with TRBD1 identical over 7 bases. The V and J ends lost 4 bases and 0 bases, in that order; junction bases with no gene match: 6. The CDR3 loop spans 15 amino acids. Germline V gene sequence: CDR1 SGDLS, CDR2 YYNGEE. Here the CDR3 reads CASSPQGIMNTEAFF. As DNA, the CDR3 is TGTGCCAGCAGCCCACAGGGGATAATGAACACTGAAGCTTTCTTT.

The chain joins TRBV28 to TRBJ2-2; D not certain. The germline V gene has CDR1 MDHEN and CDR2 SYDVKM. V lost 6 bases and J lost 5, with 7 bases in between. The CDR3 contains 12 residues. The DNA of the CDR3 is TGTGCCAGCAGACTTCGTACCGGGGAGCTGTTTTTT. It specifies CASRLRTGELFF.

The rearrangement uses TRBV7-9 and TRBJ2-4; D may be TRBD1 (6 bases). The CDR3 extends over 15 amino acids. V was cut by 2 bases and J by 6 bases, with 14 bases left in between. Germline lookup yields CDR1 SEHNR and CDR2 FQNEAQ (reference sequence). The CDR3 loop is CASSLLTGQRNIQYF. In DNA form, the CDR3 reads TGTGCCAGCAGCTTATTAACGGGACAACGAAACATTCAGTACTTC.

The table lists this clone with a few counts. This chain links TRBV4-1 with TRBJ1-1; 12 nucleotides agree with TRBD1. CDR1 is MGHRA and CDR2 is YSYEKL in the germline V gene. CDR3 length: 13 residues. Trimming at V came to 4 bases and at J to 9 bases, leaving 3 bases not matched to a gene. DNA of the CDR3: TGCGCCAGCAGCCCTGGGACAGGGGGCCAAGCTTTCTTT. Translating gives CASSPGTGGQAFF.